A single sample gave rise to the 5 T cell receptor beta chains below, sequenced in a study of blood T cells in healthy people across ages. A sample-barcoded 5' primer and a J-beta primer mix were used in a second PCR of about 7 to 12 cycles. TCRdb recomputed calls from the 5' RACE reads with MiXCR, one row per CDR3 protein. The data show roughly 680,000 distinct CDR3 sequences, approximately 50% seen once. Sequenced input: blood. These receptors were taken from a woman between 55 and 75 years old in good health.

The CDR3 protein is CASSDYRLGTGYEKLFF. In nucleotides, the CDR3 is TGTGCCAGCAGTGATTATCGTCTTGGGACAGGTTATGAAAAACTGTTTTTT. The V call is TRBV2, the J call TRBJ1-4, with 8 bases aligning to TRBD1. Germline loops: CDR1 SNHLY, CDR2 FYNNEI. The V segment lost 3 bases and the J segment 6 bases; nucleotides outside the gene matches: 12. CDR3 length equals 17 residues.

Remarks on this clonotype: A much larger clone is a single base away; this may be a read error. The chain couples TRBV10-3 to TRBJ2-1, with D uncertain. Germline V gives CDR1 ENHRY, CDR2 SYGVKD. CDR3 size: 12 residues. Here the CDR3 DNA reads TGTGTCATCAGTGAGGATTCCGATGAGCAGTTCTTC. Translating it yields CVISEDSDEQFF.

This clonotype was detected a few times. The gene calls are TRBV3-1 and TRBJ2-3, with D perhaps being TRBD1 or TRBD2 (5 bases each). Trimming pared 2 bases from V and 6 bases from J, leaving 9 bases between. The germline CDR1 and CDR2 sequences are LGHDT and YNNKEL (reference sequence). The length of the CDR3 is 13 residues. The CDR3 bases are TGTGCCAGCAGCCAAAATGAGGGGGATACGCAGTATTTT. Protein product: CASSQNEGDTQYF.

The CDR3 spells CASSLLRTGGRFDEQYF. The DNA of the CDR3 is TGTGCCAGCAGTTTACTCCGGACAGGGGGTCGGTTCGACGAGCAGTACTTC. This chain links TRBV27 with TRBJ2-5, with 10 nucleotides matching TRBD1. The J call could be wrong; TRBJ2-7 is a better fit for the DNA end. Germline V gene sequence: CDR1 MNHEY, CDR2 SMNVEV (reference sequence). There are 17 residues in the CDR3.

The rearrangement joins TRBV20-1 to TRBJ1-5, with TRBD1 matching over 8 bases. This CDR3 spans 12 amino acids. V lost 6 bases, J lost 14 bases, and 12 bases stayed unmatched. CDR1 is DFQATT and CDR2 is SNEGSKA in the germline V gene (reference sequence). The CDR3 is CSARDRSFPEHF. CDR3 bases: TGCAGTGCAAGGGACAGGTCGTTTCCTGAGCATTTT.